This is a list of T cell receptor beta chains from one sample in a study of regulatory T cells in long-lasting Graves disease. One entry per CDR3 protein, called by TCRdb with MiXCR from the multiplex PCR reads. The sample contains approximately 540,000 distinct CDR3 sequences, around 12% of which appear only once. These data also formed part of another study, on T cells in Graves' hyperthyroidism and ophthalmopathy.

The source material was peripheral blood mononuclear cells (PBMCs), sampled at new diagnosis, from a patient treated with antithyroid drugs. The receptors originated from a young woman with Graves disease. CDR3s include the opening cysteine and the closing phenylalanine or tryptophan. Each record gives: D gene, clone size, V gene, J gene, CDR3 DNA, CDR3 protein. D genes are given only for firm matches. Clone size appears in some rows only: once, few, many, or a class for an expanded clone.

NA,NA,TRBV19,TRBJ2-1,TGTGCCAGTAGTATCGAGAGTACCTACAATGAGCAGTTCTTC,CASSIESTYNEQFF
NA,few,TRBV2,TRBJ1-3,TGTGCCAGCAGGGACGCTAGCTCTGGAAACACCATATATTTT,CASRDASSGNTIYF
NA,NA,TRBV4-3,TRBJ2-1,TGCGCCAGCAGTCTACTGGACTCCCGGAGTGAGCAGTTCTTC,CASSLLDSRSEQFF
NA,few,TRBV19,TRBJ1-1,TGTGCCAGTACCTTCCGGGGGATAAACACTGAAGCTTTCTTT,CASTFRGINTEAFF
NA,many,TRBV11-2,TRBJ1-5,TGTGCCAGCAGCTCCTCCTCGGGGCAGCAGCCCCAGCATTTT,CASSSSSGQQPQHF
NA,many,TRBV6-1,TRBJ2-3,TGTGCCAGCAGGGCCGGTGAGGGCTCGCAGTATTTT,CASRAGEGSQYF
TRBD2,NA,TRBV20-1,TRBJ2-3,TGCAGTGCTAGGGCCCCTAGCGGGAAGGAGTCAGATACGCAGTATTTT,CSARAPSGKESDTQYF
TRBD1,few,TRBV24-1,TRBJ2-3,TGTGCCACCAGTGATTGGAGACAGGGGGGGGATACGCAGTATTTT,CATSDWRQGGDTQYF
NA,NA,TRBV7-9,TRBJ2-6,TGTGCCAGCAGCTTATGGAGCTCTGGGGCCAACGTCCTGACTTTC,CASSLWSSGANVLTF
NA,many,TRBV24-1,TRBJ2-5,TGTGCCACCAGTGATTTGTGGACAGAATTCCAAGAGACCCAGTACTTC,CATSDLWTEFQETQYF
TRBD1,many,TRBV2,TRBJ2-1,TGTGCCAGCAGTGTCGAGACAGGGGGCCGGGAGCAGTTCTTC,CASSVETGGREQFF
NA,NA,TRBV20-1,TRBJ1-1,TGCAGTGCTACCCGTATTAACACTGAAGCTTTCTTT,CSATRINTEAFF
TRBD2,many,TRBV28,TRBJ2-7,TGTGCCAGCAGTTTGTGGACTAGCGGGAATTCCTACGAGCAGTACTTC,CASSLWTSGNSYEQYF
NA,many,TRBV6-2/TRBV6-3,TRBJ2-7,TGTGCCAGCAGTTACCTCCGCAAGGGCTACGAGCAGTACTTC,CASSYLRKGYEQYF
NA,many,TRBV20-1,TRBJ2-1,TGCAGTGCTAGAGATCTTGAATCCTGGACTGGAGACAATGAGCAGTTCTTC,CSARDLESWTGDNEQFF
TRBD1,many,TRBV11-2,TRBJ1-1,TGTGCCAGCAGCCTGACAGGGGAAACTGAAGCTTTCTTT,CASSLTGETEAFF
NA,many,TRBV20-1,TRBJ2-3,TGCAGTGCTAGAGCCAAGACCCACACAGATACGCAGTATTTT,CSARAKTHTDTQYF
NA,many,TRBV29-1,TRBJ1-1,TGCAGCGCACAGCAAGGACCGAACACTGAAGCTTTCTTT,CSAQQGPNTEAFF
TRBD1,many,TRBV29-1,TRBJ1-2,TGCAGCGTTGAAGACCGGACAGGAATCTATGGCTACACCTTC,CSVEDRTGIYGYTF
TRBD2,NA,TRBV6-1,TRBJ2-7,TGTGCCAGCAGACTTACCGGGACTAGAGCCTACGAGCAGTACTTC,CASRLTGTRAYEQYF